This T cell receptor (beta chain) was recorded in a study of response to subunit inactivated influenza vaccine. TCRdb ran MiXCR on the RT-PCR reads and lists one entry per CDR3 protein. The data show about 540,000 distinct CDR3 sequences, under 25% seen once. V was pared by 5 bases and J by 5 bases, with 8 bases of the junction left unmatched. This CDR3 is 15 amino acids long. From germline, CDR1 is SEHNR and CDR2 FQNEAQ (reference sequence). Another study also made use of these data, one on T cells expressing NK-cell markers. As that report states: The authors made TCR beta cDNA libraries by 5'RACE template switching. This switching added a universal primer site and UMIs.

This sequence joins TRBV7-9 and TRBJ1-5; 8 nucleotides line up with TRBD1. The receptor was derived from a man in his fifties who received an inactivated influenza vaccine. This material consisted of CD4+ T cells sorted from PBMCs, taken about 13 days after vaccination. This chain's CDR3 is CASSPTGQEHQPQHF. CDR3 bases: TGTGCCAGCAGCCCTACGGGACAGGAGCATCAGCCCCAGCATTTT.